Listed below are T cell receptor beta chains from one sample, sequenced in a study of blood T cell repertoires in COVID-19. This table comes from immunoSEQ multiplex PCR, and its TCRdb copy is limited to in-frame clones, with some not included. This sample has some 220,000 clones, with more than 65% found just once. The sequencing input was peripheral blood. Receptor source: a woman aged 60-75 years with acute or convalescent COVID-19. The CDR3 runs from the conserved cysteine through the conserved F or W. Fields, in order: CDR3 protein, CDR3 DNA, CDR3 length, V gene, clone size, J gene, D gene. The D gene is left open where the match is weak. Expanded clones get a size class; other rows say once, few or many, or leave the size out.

CASSLAKGNYGYTF	TGTGCCAGCAGCTTAGCGAAGGGGAACTATGGCTACACCTTC	14	TRBV7-9	NA	TRBJ1-2	NA
CASSLGAGTQTQYF	TGTGCCAGCAGCTTAGGGGCCGGAACACAGACCCAGTACTTC	14	TRBV7-8	NA	TRBJ2-5	NA
CASRVSGGAYEQYF	TGTGCCAGCAGAGTAAGCGGCGGGGCATACGAGCAGTACTTC	14	TRBV2	once	TRBJ2-7	NA
CASKGGGAGELFF	TGTGCCAGCAAAGGCGGGGGGGCTGGGGAGCTGTTTTTT	13	TRBV7-2	NA	TRBJ2-2	TRBD2
CASIRGSGNTIYF	TGTGCCAGTATTAGGGGCTCTGGAAACACCATATATTTT	13	TRBV7-9	few	TRBJ1-3	NA
CAWTRLQGFTEAFF	TGTGCCTGGACCCGACTACAGGGTTTCACTGAAGCTTTCTTT	14	TRBV30	NA	TRBJ1-1	NA
CSSTGATEAFF	TGCAGCTCGACAGGGGCCACTGAAGCTTTCTTT	11	TRBV29-1	NA	TRBJ1-1	TRBD1
CASRGGTDYGYTF	TGTGCCAGCAGAGGAGGGACAGACTATGGCTACACCTTC	13	TRBV5-4	NA	TRBJ1-2	TRBD1
CAWSVGGRAAKNIQYF	TGTGCCTGGAGTGTCGGAGGGCGCGCGGCCAAAAACATTCAGTACTTC	16	TRBV30	once	TRBJ2-4	NA
CASSLPGGSFNEQFF	TGTGCCAGCAGCTTACCAGGGGGGTCCTTCAATGAGCAGTTCTTC	15	TRBV5-6	few	TRBJ2-1	NA
CASSQTVIYEQYF	TGCGCCAGCAGCCAAACGGTGATCTACGAGCAGTACTTC	13	TRBV4-1	NA	TRBJ2-7	NA
CASSVPPGGKGYGYTF	TGTGCCAGTAGTGTACCACCAGGGGGAAAAGGCTATGGCTACACCTTC	16	TRBV19	NA	TRBJ1-2	TRBD1
CASSPEPQANYGYTF	TGCGCCAGCAGCCCGGAACCGCAGGCTAACTATGGCTACACCTTC	15	TRBV4-3	NA	TRBJ1-2	NA
CASSAGTVAVYEQYF	TGCGCCAGCAGCGCAGGGACAGTAGCCGTCTACGAGCAGTACTTC	15	TRBV4-1	once	TRBJ2-7	TRBD1
CASSIRTGSDYGYTF	TGTGCCAGCAGCATACGGACAGGTTCGGACTATGGCTACACCTTC	15	TRBV7-2	NA	TRBJ1-2	TRBD1
CASSQAGSYGYTF	TGTGCCAGCAGCCAAGCAGGGTCCTATGGCTACACCTTC	13	TRBV4-2	NA	TRBJ1-2	NA
CASTNSGQPQHF	TGTGCCAGCACCAACAGTGGTCAGCCCCAGCATTTT	12	TRBV6-6	once	TRBJ1-5	NA
CASSPGTGWATEAFF	TGTGCCAGCAGCCCTGGGACAGGCTGGGCCACTGAAGCTTTCTTT	15	TRBV7-9	NA	TRBJ1-1	TRBD1
CASSPLGTGELFF	TGTGCCAGTAGTCCGCTCGGGACCGGGGAGCTGTTTTTT	13	TRBV19	NA	TRBJ2-2	NA
CASSSTGQYTDTQYF	TGTGCCAGCAGTTCAACTGGACAGTACACAGATACGCAGTATTTT	15	TRBV27	NA	TRBJ2-3	NA
CASSFRIDNEQFF	TGTGCCAGCAGTTTCCGAATAGACAATGAGCAGTTCTTC	13	TRBV6-5	NA	TRBJ2-1	NA
CASSSTFGTDTQYF	TGTGCCAGCAGCAGTACTTTCGGGACAGATACGCAGTATTTT	14	TRBV7-9	NA	TRBJ2-3	NA
CASNTQGKTNEKLFF	TGTGCCAGCAATACCCAGGGGAAAACTAATGAAAAACTGTTTTTT	15	TRBV2	NA	TRBJ1-4	NA
CAWSVQGSGGNQPQHF	TGTGCCTGGAGTGTACAGGGATCGGGGGGTAATCAGCCCCAGCATTTT	16	TRBV30	NA	TRBJ1-5	NA
CASSLGTGIEKLFF	TGCGCCAGCAGCCTAGGGACAGGGATTGAAAAACTGTTTTTT	14	TRBV5-1	NA	TRBJ1-4	TRBD1
CASSLASGGADTQYF	TGTGCCAGCAGCTTAGCTAGCGGGGGGGCAGATACGCAGTATTTT	15	TRBV11-1	NA	TRBJ2-3	TRBD2
CAWSVWGQGRYYGYTF	TGTGCCTGGAGTGTATGGGGGCAGGGAAGATACTATGGCTACACCTTC	16	TRBV30	NA	TRBJ1-2	NA
CASSRTGSSYEQYF	TGTGCCAGTAGTCGGACGGGGAGCTCCTACGAGCAGTACTTC	14	TRBV19	NA	TRBJ2-7	NA
CASGRVEAFF	TGTGCCAGCGGGCGGGTTGAAGCTTTCTTT	10	TRBV2	once	TRBJ1-1	NA
CASSRFSGNTIYF	TGTGCCAGCAGCAGGTTTTCTGGAAACACCATATATTTT	13	TRBV6-5	once	TRBJ1-3	NA
CASSQDRDSIYGYTF	TGTGCCAGCAGCCAAGATAGGGACAGCATCTATGGCTACACCTTC	15	TRBV4-2	once	TRBJ1-2	TRBD1
CASSESGLNYGYTF	TGTGCCAGCAGTGAATCTGGACTGAACTATGGCTACACCTTC	14	TRBV25-1	NA	TRBJ1-2	NA
CASSKSGQKNEKLFF	TGTGCCAGCAGTAAGTCGGGACAGAAAAATGAAAAACTGTTTTTT	15	TRBV28	NA	TRBJ1-4	TRBD1
CASSLNRGLNEKLFF	TGCGCCAGCAGCTTAAACAGGGGGTTGAATGAAAAACTGTTTTTT	15	TRBV5-1	once	TRBJ1-4	TRBD1
CASSEVTGGVDTQYF	TGTGCCAGCAGTGAAGTGACAGGGGGCGTTGATACGCAGTATTTT	15	TRBV6-1	few	TRBJ2-3	TRBD1
CASSQTSGSRNEQFF	TGTGCCAGCAGCCAGACTAGCGGGTCACGCAATGAGCAGTTCTTC	15	TRBV7-6	NA	TRBJ2-1	TRBD2
CASSRKRDSPRYGYTF	TGTGCCAGCAGCCGAAAAAGGGACAGCCCTCGATATGGCTACACCTTC	16	TRBV7-3	NA	TRBJ1-2	TRBD1
CATGLADRTDTQYF	TGTGCCACGGGACTAGCGGATAGAACAGATACGCAGTATTTT	14	TRBV24-1	NA	TRBJ2-3	TRBD2
CASSPNWGQDHYGYTF	TGTGCCAGCAGCCCCAATTGGGGCCAGGACCACTATGGCTACACCTTC	16	TRBV5-4	NA	TRBJ1-2	NA